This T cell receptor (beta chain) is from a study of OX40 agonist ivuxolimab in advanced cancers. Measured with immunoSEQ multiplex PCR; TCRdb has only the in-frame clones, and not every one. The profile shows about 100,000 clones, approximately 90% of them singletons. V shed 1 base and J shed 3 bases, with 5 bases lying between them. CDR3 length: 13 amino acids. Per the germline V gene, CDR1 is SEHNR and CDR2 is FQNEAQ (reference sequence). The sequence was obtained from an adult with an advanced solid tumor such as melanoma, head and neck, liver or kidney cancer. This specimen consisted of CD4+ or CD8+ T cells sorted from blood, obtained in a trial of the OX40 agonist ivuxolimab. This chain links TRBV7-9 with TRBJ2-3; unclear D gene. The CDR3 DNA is TGTGCCAGCAGCTTAGTAGTAACAGATACGCAGTATTTT. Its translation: CASSLVVTDTQYF.